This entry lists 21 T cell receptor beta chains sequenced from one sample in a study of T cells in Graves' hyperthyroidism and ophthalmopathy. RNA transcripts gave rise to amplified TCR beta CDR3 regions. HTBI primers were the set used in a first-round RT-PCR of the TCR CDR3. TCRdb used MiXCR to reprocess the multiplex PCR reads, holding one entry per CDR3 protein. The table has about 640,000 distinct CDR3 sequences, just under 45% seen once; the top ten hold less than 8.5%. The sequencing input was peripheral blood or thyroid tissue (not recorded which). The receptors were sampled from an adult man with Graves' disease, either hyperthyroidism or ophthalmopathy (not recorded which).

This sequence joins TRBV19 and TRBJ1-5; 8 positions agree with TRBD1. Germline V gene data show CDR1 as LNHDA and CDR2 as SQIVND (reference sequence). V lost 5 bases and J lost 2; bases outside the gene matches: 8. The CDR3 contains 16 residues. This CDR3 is CASSERQGLGNQPQHF. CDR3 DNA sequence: TGTGCCAGTAGTGAGCGACAGGGGCTCGGCAATCAGCCCCAGCATTTT.

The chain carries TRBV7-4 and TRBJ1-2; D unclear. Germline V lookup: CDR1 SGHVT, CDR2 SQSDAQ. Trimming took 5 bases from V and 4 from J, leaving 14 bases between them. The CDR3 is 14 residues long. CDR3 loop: CASSAIGICYGYTF. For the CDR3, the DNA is TGTGCCAGCAGCGCTATCGGGATATGCTATGGCTACACCTTC.

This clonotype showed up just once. The chain's CDR3 is CSARRQGKPYEQYF. For the CDR3, the DNA is TGCAGTGCTAGGAGGCAGGGTAAGCCCTACGAGCAGTACTTC. The chain is built from TRBV20-1 and TRBJ2-7; D may be TRBD1 (5 bases). Per germline, CDR1 DFQATT and CDR2 SNEGSKA (reference sequence). The CDR3 consists of 14 residues. The V end was cut by 3 bases, the J end by 2 bases, with 14 bases between.

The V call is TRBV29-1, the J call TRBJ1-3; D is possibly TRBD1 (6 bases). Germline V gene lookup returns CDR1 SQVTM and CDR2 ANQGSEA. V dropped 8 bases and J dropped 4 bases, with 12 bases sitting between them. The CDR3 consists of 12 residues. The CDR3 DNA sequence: TGCAGCTTTGGGGGGGCGGGAAACACCATATATTTT. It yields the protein CSFGGAGNTIYF. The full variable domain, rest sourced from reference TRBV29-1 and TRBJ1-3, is SAVISQKPSRDICQRGTSLTIQCQVDSQVTMMFWYRQQPGQSLTLIATANQGSEATYESGFVIDKFPISRPNLTFSTLTVSNMSPEDSSIYLCSFGGAGNTIYFGEGSWLTVV.

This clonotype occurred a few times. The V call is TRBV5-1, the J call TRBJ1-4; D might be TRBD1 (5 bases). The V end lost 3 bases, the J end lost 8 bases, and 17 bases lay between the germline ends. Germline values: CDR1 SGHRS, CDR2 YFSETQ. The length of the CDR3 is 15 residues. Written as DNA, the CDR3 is TGCGCCAGCAGCTCAGGACAAGCCTTAGACGAAAAACTGTTTTTT. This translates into CASSSGQALDEKLFF.

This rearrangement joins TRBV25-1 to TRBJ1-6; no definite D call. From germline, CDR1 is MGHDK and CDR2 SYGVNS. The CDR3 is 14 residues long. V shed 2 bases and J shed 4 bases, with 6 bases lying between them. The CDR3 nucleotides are TGTGCCAGCAGTGAAGTACGGTATAATTCACCCCTCCACTTT. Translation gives CASSEVRYNSPLHF.

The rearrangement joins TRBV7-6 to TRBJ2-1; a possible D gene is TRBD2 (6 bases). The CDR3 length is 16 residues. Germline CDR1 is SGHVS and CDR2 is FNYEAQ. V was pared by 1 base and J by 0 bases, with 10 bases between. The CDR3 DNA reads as TGTGCCAGCAGCTTAGGGGGGAGGCCCTCCTACAATGAGCAGTTCTTC. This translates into CASSLGGRPSYNEQFF.

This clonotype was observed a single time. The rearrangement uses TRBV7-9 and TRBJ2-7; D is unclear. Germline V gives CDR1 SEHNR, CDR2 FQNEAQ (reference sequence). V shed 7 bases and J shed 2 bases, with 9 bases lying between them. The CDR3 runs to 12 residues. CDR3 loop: CASTPGTYEQYF. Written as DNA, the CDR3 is TGTGCCAGCACCCCAGGAACCTACGAGCAGTACTTC.

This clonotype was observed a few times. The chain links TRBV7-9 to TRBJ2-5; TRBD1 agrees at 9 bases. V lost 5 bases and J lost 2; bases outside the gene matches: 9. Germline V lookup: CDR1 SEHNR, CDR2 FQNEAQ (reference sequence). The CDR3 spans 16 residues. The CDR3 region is CASSQEMGTGQETQYF. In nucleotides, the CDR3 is TGTGCCAGCAGCCAAGAGATGGGGACAGGGCAAGAGACCCAGTACTTC. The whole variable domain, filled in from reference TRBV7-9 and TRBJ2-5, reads DTGVSQNPRHKITKRGQNVTFRCDPISEHNRLYWYRQTLGQGPEFLTYFQNEAQLEKSRLLSDRFSAERPKGSFSTLEIQRTEQGDSAMYLCASSQEMGTGQETQYFGPGTRLLVL.

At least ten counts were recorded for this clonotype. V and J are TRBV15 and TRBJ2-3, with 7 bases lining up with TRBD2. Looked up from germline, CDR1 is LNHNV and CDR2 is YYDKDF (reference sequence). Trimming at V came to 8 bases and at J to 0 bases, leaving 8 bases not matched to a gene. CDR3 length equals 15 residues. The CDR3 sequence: CATSASGTSTDTQYF. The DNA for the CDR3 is TGTGCCACCTCCGCAAGCGGGACTAGCACAGATACGCAGTATTTT.

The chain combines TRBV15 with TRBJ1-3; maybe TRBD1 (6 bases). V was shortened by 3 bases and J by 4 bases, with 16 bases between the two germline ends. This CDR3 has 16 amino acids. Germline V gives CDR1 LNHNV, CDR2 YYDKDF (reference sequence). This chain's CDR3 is CATSSPGTTSGNTIYF. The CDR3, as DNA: TGTGCCACCAGCAGTCCCGGGACAACGTCCGGAAACACCATATATTTT.

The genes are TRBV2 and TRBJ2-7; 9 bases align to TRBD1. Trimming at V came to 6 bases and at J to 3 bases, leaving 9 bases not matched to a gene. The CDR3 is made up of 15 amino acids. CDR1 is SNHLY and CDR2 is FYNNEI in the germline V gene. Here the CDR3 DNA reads TGTGCCAGCAGAGCCACAGGGGGCGGACTCTACGAGCAGTACTTC. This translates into CASRATGGGLYEQYF.

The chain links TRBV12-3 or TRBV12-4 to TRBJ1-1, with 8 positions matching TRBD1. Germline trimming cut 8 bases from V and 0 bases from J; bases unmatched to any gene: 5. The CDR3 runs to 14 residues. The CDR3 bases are TGTGCCAGCGGTGAGACAGGGGTGAACACTGAAGCTTTCTTT. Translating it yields CASGETGVNTEAFF.

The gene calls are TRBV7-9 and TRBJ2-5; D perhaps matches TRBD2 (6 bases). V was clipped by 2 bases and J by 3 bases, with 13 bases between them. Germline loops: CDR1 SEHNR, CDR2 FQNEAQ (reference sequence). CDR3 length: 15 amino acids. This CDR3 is CASSLLAGWEETQYF. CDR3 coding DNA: TGTGCCAGCAGCTTACTGGCGGGGTGGGAAGAGACCCAGTACTTC. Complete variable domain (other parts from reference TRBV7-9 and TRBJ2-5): DTGVSQNPRHKITKRGQNVTFRCDPISEHNRLYWYRQTLGQGPEFLTYFQNEAQLEKSRLLSDRFSAERPKGSFSTLEIQRTEQGDSAMYLCASSLLAGWEETQYFGPGTRLLVL.

CDR3 nucleotides: TGCAGTGCTAGAGATAGCCCGAGAGAGACCCAGTACTTC. It yields the protein CSARDSPRETQYF. V usage is TRBV20-1 and J usage is TRBJ2-5; D is unclear. Per germline, CDR1 DFQATT and CDR2 SNEGSKA (reference sequence). This CDR3 contains 13 residues. The ends were cut back, 0 bases at V and 4 bases at J, with 9 bases in the middle.

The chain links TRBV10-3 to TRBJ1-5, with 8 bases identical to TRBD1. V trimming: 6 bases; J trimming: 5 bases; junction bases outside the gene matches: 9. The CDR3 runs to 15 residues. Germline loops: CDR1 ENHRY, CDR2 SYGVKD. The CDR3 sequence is CAIRGVGQGYQPQHF. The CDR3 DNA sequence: TGTGCCATCAGGGGGGTTGGACAGGGTTATCAGCCCCAGCATTTT.

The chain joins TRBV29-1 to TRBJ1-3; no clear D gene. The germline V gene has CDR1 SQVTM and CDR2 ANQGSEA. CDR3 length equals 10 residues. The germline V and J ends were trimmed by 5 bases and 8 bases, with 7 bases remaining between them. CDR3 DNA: TGCAGCGTTAGGCGGGACACCATATATTTT. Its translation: CSVRRDTIYF.

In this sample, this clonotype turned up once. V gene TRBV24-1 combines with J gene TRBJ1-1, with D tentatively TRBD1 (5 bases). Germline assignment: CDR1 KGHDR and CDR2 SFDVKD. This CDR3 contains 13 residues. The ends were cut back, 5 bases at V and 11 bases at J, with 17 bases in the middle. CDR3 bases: TGTGCCACCAGTGCCCCATTTGGGGACGCGGCTTTCTTT. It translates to CATSAPFGDAAFF.

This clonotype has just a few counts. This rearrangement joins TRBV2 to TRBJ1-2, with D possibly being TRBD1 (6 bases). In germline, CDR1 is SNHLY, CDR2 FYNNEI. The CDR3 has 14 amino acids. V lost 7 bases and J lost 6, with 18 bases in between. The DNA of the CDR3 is TGTGCCAGCACGGTTGGGGGGCGCATGAATGGCTACACCTTC. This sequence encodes CASTVGGRMNGYTF.

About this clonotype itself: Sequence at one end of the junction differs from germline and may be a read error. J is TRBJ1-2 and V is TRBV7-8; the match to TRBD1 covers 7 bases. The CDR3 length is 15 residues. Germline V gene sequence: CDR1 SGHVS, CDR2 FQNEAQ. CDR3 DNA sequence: TGCGCCAGCAGCCAAGTACAGGGGAGGGTGGATGGCTACACCTTC. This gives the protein CASSQVQGRVDGYTF.

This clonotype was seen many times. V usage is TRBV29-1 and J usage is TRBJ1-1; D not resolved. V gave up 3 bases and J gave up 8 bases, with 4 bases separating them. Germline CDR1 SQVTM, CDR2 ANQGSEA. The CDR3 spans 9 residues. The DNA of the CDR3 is TGCAGCGTTGACGGGGAAGCTTTCTTT. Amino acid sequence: CSVDGEAFF.